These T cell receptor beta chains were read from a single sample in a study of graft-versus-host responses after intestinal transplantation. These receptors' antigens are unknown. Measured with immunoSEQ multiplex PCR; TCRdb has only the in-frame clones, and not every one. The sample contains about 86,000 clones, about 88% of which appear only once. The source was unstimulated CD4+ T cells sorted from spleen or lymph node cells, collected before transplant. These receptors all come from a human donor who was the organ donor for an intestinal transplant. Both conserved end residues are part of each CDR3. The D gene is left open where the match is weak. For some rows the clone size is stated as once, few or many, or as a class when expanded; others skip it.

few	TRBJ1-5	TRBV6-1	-	TGTGCCAGCAGTGAAGCTAAGGGGGGGGACCAGCCCCAGCATTTT	CASSEAKGGDQPQHF
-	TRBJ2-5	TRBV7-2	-	TGTGCCAGCAGCTTGGGCAGGGCGACCCAGTACTTC	CASSLGRATQYF
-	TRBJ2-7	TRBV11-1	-	TGTGCCAGCAGCTTGGGCGACGAGCAGTACTTC	CASSLGDEQYF
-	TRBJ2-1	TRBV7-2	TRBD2	TGTGCCAGCAATAGCGGGTACCCCTACAATGAGCAGTTCTTC	CASNSGYPYNEQFF
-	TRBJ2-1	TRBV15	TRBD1	TGTGCCACCAGCAAGGTCCGGAGACAGGGGGGGGATGAGCAGTTCTTC	CATSKVRRQGGDEQFF
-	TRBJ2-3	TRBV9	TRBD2	TGTGCCAGCAGCGCTAGCGGGAGCACAGATACGCAGTATTTT	CASSASGSTDTQYF
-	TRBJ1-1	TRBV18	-	TGTGCCAGCTCACCGACGGCCAGGGATTCTGAAGCTTTCTTT	CASSPTARDSEAFF
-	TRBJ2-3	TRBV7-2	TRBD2	TGTGCCAGCAGCTTGCATCCTCTAAAGCGGGGAGATACTGCAGATACGCAGTATTTT	CASSLHPLKRGDTADTQYF
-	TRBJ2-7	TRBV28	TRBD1	TGTGCCAGCAGTTTTAACAGGGGGTACGAGCAGTACTTC	CASSFNRGYEQYF
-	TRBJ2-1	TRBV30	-	TGTGCCTGGGGGAAAGGGACATTGCAGTTCTTC	CAWGKGTLQFF